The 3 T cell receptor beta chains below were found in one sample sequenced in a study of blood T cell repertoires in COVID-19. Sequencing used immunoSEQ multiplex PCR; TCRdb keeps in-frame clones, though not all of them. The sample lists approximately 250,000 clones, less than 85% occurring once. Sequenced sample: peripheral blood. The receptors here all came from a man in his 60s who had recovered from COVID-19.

The CDR3 nucleotides read TGCAGTGCTAGTAAGGACAGGAGTTTGCGACCAAATTCACCCCTCCACTTT. Protein product: CSASKDRSLRPNSPLHF. This chain joins TRBV20-1 and TRBJ1-6; 7 positions match TRBD1. This CDR3 has 17 amino acids. CDR1 is DFQATT, CDR2 SNEGSKA, per germline (reference sequence). With 3 bases clipped from V and 7 bases from J, the junction kept 15 bases outside the gene matches.

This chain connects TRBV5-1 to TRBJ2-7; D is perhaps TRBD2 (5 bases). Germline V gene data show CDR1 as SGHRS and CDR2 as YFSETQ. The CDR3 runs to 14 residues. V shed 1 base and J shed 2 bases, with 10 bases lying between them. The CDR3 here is CASSLTSETYEQYF. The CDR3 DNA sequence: TGCGCCAGCAGCTTGACTAGTGAAACCTACGAGCAGTACTTC.

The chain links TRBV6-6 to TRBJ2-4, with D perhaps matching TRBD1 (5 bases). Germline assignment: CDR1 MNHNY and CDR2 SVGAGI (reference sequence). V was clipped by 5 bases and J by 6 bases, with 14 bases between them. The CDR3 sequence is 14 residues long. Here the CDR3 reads CASSPLQGLNIQYF. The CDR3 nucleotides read TGTGCCAGCAGTCCTCTCCAGGGCCTAAACATTCAGTACTTC.